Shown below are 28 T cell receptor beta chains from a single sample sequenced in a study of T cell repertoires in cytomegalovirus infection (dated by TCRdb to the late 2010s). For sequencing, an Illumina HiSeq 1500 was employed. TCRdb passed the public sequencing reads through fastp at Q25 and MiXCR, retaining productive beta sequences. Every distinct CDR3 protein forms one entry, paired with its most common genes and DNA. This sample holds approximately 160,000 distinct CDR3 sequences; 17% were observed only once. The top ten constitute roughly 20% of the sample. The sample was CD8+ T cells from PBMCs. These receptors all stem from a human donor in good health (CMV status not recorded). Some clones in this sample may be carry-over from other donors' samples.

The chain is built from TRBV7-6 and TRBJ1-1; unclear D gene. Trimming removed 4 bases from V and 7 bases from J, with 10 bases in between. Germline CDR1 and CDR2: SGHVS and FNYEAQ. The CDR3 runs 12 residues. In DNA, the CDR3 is TGTGCCAGCAGCTATCGAAAGGATGAAGCTTTCTTT. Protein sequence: CASSYRKDEAFF. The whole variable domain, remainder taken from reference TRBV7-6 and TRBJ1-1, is GAGVSQSPRYKVTKRGQDVALRCDPISGHVSLYWYRQALGQGPEFLTYFNYEAQQDKSGLPNDRFSAERPEGSISTLTIQRTEQRDSAMYRCASSYRKDEAFFGQGTRLTVV.

The CDR3 DNA sequence: TGTGCCAGCAGACTAGGAGCGGGGGGGCCATTAGAGACCTCCTACAATGAGCAGTTCTTC. Translation: CASRLGAGGPLETSYNEQFF. This chain connects TRBV6-5 to TRBJ2-1, with 10 bases aligning to TRBD2. This CDR3 region has 20 residues. V lost 6 bases to trimming and J lost 0 bases; unmatched junction nucleotides: 17. Germline-derived CDR1 and CDR2 are MNHEY and SVGAGI.

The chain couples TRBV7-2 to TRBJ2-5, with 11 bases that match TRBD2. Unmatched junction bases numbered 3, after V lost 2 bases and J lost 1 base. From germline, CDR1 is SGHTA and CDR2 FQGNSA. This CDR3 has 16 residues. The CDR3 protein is CASSLKLAGAQETQYF. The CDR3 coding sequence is TGTGCCAGCAGCTTAAAACTAGCGGGGGCCCAAGAGACCCAGTACTTC.

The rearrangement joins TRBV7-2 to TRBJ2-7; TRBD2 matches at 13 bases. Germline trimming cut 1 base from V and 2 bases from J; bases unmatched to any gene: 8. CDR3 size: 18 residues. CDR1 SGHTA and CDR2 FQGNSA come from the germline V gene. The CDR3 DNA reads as TGTGCCAGCAGCTTAGAGCGACTAGCGGGGGGCAGGGCCTACGAGCAGTACTTC. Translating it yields CASSLERLAGGRAYEQYF.

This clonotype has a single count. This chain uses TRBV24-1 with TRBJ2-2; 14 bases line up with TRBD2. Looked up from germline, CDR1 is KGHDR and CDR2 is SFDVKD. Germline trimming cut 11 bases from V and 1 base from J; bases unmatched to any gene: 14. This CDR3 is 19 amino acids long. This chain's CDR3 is CASCVGTSGSEGNTGELFF. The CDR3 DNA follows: TGTGCCAGCTGTGTCGGGACTAGCGGGAGTGAGGGGAACACCGGGGAGCTGTTTTTT.

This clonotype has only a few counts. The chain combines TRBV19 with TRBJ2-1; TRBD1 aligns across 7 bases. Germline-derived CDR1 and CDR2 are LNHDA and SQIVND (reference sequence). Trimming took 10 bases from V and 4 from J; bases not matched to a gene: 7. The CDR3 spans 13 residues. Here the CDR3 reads CATNDRDYNEQFF. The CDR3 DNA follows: TGTGCCACTAACGACAGGGATTACAATGAGCAGTTCTTC.

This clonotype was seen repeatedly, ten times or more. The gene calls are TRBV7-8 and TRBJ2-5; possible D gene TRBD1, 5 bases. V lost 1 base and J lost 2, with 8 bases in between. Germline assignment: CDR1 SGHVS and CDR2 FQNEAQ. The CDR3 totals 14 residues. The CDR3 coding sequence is TGTGCCAGCAGCTTAGACAGGAGACAAGAGACCCAGTACTTC. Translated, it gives CASSLDRRQETQYF.

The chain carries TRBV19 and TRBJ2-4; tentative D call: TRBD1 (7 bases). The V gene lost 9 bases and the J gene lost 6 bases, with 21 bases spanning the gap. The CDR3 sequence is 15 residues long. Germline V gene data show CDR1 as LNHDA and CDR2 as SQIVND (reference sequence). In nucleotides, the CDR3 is TGTGCCAGAAGAAGGAGGGGGCAAGAGATAAACATTCAGTACTTC. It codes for CARRRRGQEINIQYF.

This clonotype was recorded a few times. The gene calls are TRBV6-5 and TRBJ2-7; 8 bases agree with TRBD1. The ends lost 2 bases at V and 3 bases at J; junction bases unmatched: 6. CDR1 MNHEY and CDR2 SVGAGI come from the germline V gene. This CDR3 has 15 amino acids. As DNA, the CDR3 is TGTGCCAGCAGTTACAGTGAACAGGGGGGCTACGAGCAGTACTTC. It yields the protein CASSYSEQGGYEQYF.

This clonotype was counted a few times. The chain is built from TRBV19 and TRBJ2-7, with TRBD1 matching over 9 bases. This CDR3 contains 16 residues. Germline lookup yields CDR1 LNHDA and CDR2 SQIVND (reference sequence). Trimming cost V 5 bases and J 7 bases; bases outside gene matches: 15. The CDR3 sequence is CASSPLTGGHLQEQYF. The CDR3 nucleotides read TGTGCCAGTAGTCCACTTACAGGGGGCCATTTACAAGAGCAGTACTTC.

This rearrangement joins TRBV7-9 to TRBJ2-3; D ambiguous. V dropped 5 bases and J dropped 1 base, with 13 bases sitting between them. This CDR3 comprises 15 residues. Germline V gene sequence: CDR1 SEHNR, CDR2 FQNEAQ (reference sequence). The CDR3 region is CASSLRPGGTDTQYF. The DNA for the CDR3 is TGTGCCAGCAGCCTCCGACCTGGGGGCACAGATACGCAGTATTTT.

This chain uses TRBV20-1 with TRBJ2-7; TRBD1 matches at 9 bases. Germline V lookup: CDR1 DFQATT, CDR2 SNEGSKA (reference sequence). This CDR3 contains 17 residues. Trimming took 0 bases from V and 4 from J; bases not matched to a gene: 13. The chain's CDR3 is CSARDNTGGARIYEQYF. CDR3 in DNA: TGCAGTGCTAGAGATAACACAGGGGGCGCGCGGATTTACGAGCAGTACTTC.

The CDR3 coding sequence is TGCAGTGCTATTCGGGCTGCTAAATATAATTCACCCCTCCACTTT. Translated, it gives CSAIRAAKYNSPLHF. The J gene is TRBJ1-6, the V gene TRBV20-1; no clear D. CDR3 length: 15 residues. The V gene lost 4 bases and the J gene lost 4 bases, with 14 bases spanning the gap. Germline CDR1 and CDR2: DFQATT and SNEGSKA (reference sequence).

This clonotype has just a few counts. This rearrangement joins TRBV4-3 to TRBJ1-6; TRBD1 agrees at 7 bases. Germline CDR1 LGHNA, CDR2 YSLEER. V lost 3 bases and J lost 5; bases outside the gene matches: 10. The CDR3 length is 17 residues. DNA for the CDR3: TGCGCCAGCAGCCAGGCCTTCCGGGACAGAAATAATTCACCCCTCCACTTT. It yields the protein CASSQAFRDRNNSPLHF.

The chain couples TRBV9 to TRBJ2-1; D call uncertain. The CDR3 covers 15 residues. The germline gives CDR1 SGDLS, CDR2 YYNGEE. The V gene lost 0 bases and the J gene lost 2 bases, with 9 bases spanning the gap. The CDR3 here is CASSVEQVPYNEQFF. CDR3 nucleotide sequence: TGTGCCAGCAGCGTAGAACAAGTTCCCTACAATGAGCAGTTCTTC.

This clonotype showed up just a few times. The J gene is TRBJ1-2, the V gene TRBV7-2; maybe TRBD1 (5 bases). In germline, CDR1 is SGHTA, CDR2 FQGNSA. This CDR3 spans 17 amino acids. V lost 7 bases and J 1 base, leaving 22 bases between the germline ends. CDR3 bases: TGTGCCAGCACCCTTAACCCCCAGGGATGGGATAACTATGGCTACACCTTC. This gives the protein CASTLNPQGWDNYGYTF.

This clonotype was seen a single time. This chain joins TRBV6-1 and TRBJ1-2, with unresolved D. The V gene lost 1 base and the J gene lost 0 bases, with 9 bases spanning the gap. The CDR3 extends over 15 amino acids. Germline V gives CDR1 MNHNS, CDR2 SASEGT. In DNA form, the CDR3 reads TGTGCCAGCAGTGAAGAGATAACAGCTAACTATGGCTACACCTTC. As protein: CASSEEITANYGYTF.

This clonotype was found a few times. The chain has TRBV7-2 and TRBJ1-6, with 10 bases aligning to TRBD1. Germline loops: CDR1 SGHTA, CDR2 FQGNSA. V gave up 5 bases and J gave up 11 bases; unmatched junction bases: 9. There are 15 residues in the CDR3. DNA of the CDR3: TGTGCCAGCAGCGCTCCGGGACAGGGGTTTACACCCCTCCACTTT. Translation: CASSAPGQGFTPLHF.

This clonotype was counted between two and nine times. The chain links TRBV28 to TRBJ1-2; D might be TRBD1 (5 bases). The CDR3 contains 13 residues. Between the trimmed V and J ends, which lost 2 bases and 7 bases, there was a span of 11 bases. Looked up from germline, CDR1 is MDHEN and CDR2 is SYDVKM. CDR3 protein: CASSLEGIGGYTF. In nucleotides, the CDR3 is TGTGCCAGCAGTTTAGAGGGGATCGGTGGCTACACCTTC.

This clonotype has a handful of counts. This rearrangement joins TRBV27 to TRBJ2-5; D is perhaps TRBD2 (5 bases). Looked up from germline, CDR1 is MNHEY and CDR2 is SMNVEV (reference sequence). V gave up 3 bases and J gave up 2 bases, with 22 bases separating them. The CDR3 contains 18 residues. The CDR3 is CASSFNQDSSSWQETQYF. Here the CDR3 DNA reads TGTGCCAGCAGTTTTAATCAGGACTCGAGTAGTTGGCAAGAGACCCAGTACTTC.

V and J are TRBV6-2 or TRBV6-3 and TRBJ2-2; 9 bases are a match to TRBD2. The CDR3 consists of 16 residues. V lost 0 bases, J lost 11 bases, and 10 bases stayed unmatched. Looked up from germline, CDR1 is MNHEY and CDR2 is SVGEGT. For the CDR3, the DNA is TGTGCCAGCAGTTACTCGGTTGCGGGGGGGCCCGCTGAGCTGTTTTTT. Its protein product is CASSYSVAGGPAELFF.

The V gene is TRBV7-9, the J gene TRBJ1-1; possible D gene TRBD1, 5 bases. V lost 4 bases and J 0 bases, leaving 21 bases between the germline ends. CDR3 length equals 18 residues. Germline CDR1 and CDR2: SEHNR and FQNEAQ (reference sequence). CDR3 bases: TGTGCCAGCAGCTCACTCGATGATCGGGGACCGATGAACACTGAAGCTTTCTTT. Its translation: CASSSLDDRGPMNTEAFF.

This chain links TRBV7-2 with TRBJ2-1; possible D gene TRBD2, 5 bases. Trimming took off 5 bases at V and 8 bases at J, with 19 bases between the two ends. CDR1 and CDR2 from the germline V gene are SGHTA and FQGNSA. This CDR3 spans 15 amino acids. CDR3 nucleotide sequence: TGTGCCAGCAGCCTCCGGGCTCCGGAGGTCGATGAGCAGTTCTTC. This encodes CASSLRAPEVDEQFF.

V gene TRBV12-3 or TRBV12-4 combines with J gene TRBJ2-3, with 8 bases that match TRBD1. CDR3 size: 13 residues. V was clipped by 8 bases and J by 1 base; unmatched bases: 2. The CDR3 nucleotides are TGTGCCAGCGACAGGGGAGGCACAGATACGCAGTATTTT. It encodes CASDRGGTDTQYF.

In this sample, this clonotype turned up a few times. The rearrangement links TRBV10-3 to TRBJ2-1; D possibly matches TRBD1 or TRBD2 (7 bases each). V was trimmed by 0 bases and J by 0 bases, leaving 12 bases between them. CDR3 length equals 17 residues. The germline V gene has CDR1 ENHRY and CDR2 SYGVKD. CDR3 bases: TGTGCCATCAGTGAGTCGCAGGGGGGGCTCTCCTACAATGAGCAGTTCTTC. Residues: CAISESQGGLSYNEQFF.

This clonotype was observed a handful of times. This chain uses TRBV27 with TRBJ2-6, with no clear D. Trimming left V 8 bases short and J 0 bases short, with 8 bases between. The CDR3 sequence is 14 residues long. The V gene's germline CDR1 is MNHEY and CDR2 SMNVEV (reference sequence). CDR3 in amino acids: CASAWSSGANVLTF. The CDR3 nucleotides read TGTGCCAGCGCCTGGAGCTCTGGGGCCAACGTCCTGACTTTC.

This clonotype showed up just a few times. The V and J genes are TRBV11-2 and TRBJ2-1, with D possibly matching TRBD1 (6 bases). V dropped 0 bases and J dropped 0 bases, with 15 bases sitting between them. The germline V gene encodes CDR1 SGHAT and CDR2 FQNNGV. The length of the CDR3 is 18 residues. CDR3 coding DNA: TGTGCCAGCAGCTTAGATCCCCCGCCGGACAGCTCCTACAATGAGCAGTTCTTC. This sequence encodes CASSLDPPPDSSYNEQFF. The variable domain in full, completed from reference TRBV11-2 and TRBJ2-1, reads EAGVAQSPRYKIIEKRQSVAFWCNPISGHATLYWYQQILGQGPKLLIQFQNNGVVDDSQLPKDRFSAERLKGVDSTLKIQPAKLEDSAVYLCASSLDPPPDSSYNEQFFGPGTRLTVL.

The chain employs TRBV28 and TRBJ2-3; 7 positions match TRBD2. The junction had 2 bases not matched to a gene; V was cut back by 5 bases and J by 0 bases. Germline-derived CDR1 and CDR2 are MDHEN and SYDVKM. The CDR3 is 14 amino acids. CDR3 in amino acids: CASSQAGSTDTQYF. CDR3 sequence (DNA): TGTGCCAGCAGTCAAGCGGGAAGCACAGATACGCAGTATTTT.